What follows describes a single T cell receptor (beta chain). This clone has more than one count but fewer than ten. Its specific antigen is unknown. No base-level quality is on record; no much larger clone is a single base apart. The sample originates from a study of cytomegalovirus exposure and HLA in healthy donors listed by TCRdb under 2017. Context from the whole study: An earlier analysis of roughly 500 of the donors reported 276 Gb of sequence data and 95 million to 130 million unique TCR beta sequences obtained from about 170 million T cells. An early release covering some 640 HLA-typed donors comprised about 300 gigabases of sequencing data and around 86 million unique TCR sequences. Of the 300 to 500 genotyped donors, 80% to 90% were placed in the genetic ancestry cluster associated with self-reported Caucasian donors. The study aimed to test whether cataloging public T cell receptors could reveal signatures of past pathogen exposure. The study profiled the T cell repertoires of hundreds of subjects by immunosequencing and related them to cytomegalovirus serostatus. Along with the approximately 670-subject first cohort, a separate validation cohort of around 110 different subjects was used. To predict cytomegalovirus infection status, the study combined high-throughput TCR immunosequencing, statistical association of individual TCRs with disease status, and machine learning. A later analysis re-analyzed previously published TCR beta repertoires from 650 to 800 donors and added high-resolution HLA genotyping to study TCR occurrence patterns. Rather than drawing on any new phenotypic data, the later analysis identified candidate immune exposures from TCR beta sequences and the way those sequences occurred across donors. An earlier analysis of nearly 600 of the donors applied high-throughput TCR beta sequencing to assess whether each TCR beta V gene segment acted as functional or pseudogenic. Donor age, sex, ethnicity and CMV serostatus were collected together with the repertoire data. A later genetic analysis used genome-wide SNP genotypes for about 55% of the 666 donors, treating that subset as a discovery cohort. All discovery cohort repertoires had been generated using a single sequencing platform. Both class I and class II loci were covered by HLA typing, at four-digit resolution. The number of typed donors differed by locus: 629-630 for A, B, C, DRB1 and DQB1; approximately 540 for DQA1; roughly 600 for DPA1; and some 470 for DPB1. Roughly 5 DR-DQ haplotypes were handled as single units for association and clustering, since linkage in the cohort was strong. Among about 370 genotyped donors of the cohort, an average of around 250,000 unique TCR beta nucleotide sequences was sequenced per donor, of which about 18% were non-productive.

The library was made by the immunoSEQ multiplex PCR assay. A mixture of 60 forward primers for TCR Vbeta segments and 13 reverse primers for TCR Jbeta segments was used in the multiplex PCR. A multiplex PCR assay on genomic DNA amplified the CDR3 region of rearranged TCR beta genes. On the Illumina HiSeq System, the amplified TCR beta libraries were sequenced as 87-base-pair reads. Concerning the study's data processing: A later analysis counted some 74 million unique TCR beta chains across the approximately 700 repertoires, and around 12 million of these chains were shared by at least two donors. Raw reads were error-corrected and collapsed into unique sequences with a nearest-neighbor algorithm that merged closely related sequences to remove PCR and sequencing errors. CDR3 sequences were aligned to IMGT reference sequences to assign V, D and J gene segments. Each retained sequence needed at least a six-nucleotide match to both a V gene segment and a J gene segment. A rearrangement counted as productive if the CDR3 had no stop codons and remained in frame with V and J, and every other rearrangement counted as non-productive. Following IMGT convention, CDR3 was defined as the stretch from the second conserved V-encoded cysteine up to the conserved J-encoded phenylalanine. The earlier analysis of about 620 of the donors excluded sequences that lacked an unambiguous match to a single V gene segment. An earlier analysis of several hundred of the donors called V segments functional above 56.7% productive rearrangements and segregating when the between-donor standard deviation exceeded 5%. A statistical classification framework was developed to diagnose cytomegalovirus status using the catalog of TCR beta chain sequences. V and J gene assignment, in a later analysis, came from comparing TCR nucleotide sequences with IMGT/GENE-DB human TR gene sequences. In a later analysis, CDR3 sequences and most-parsimonious VDJ recombination scenarios were assigned using the TCRdist pipeline. In a later analysis, each TCR beta chain was defined by its CDR3 amino acid sequence together with its V-gene family, and reads lacking a unique V-gene family were excluded. As a way to deal with suspected cross-contamination and a sequencing artifact, a later analysis dropped 450 to 600 nucleotide sequences that were highly shared and had low generation probability. A later analysis calculated a clonal expansion index for each public chain from normalized within-repertoire ranks of inferred template counts. Generation probabilities in a later analysis came from a VDJ recombination model fitted to out-of-frame rearrangements, and those results were checked against IGoR. A later analysis scored TCR-TCR, TCR-HLA and TCR-CMV co-occurrence with hypergeometric tests, applying a repertoire-size bias correction to TCR pairs. In a later analysis, false discovery rates were estimated by permuting HLA or CMV assignments 20 times. In a later analysis, co-occurring TCRs were grouped using DBSCAN, and TCRdist sequence similarity was added for clustering within HLA-allele-positive subsets. Repertoires with fewer than 30,000 or more than 120,000 public chains were left out of co-occurrence clustering, as were five repertoires with anomalous nucleotide sharing. Held by TCRdb, this immuneACCESS table contains in-frame sequences only and omits some clones. Under half of the omission traces to an unresolved V gene where checked; the cause of the rest is unknown. The V and J calls and clone size come from that table; D and trimming were worked out from the DNA. This sample comprises roughly 100,000 clones, about 75% of them detected only once. The biggest ten clones account for 2.5% to 3% of the sample.

Paper-wide results and their limitations: When HLA alleles, especially DR and DQ, strongly co-occurred, TCR associations were difficult to assign to individual alleles. According to a later analysis, TCR association rates differed among HLA loci, with DRB1 alleles showing the most associated TCRs and HLA-C alleles showing the fewest. Over 15 rarely observed V segments, including chromosome 9 orphons, were excluded from the earlier analysis of about 500 of the donors because counts were too low. The sequencing pipeline was judged likely to have produced a cluster of highly shared sequence variants as a technical artifact. Immune exposure information for the cohort was limited to CMV serostatus. A later genetic analysis associated a missense DCLRE1C variant with V-gene and J-gene trimming of TCR beta chains, and an independent cohort replicated the association. A later genetic analysis reported fewer N-insertions in productive TCRs among donors in an Asian-associated ancestry cluster than the roughly 690-donor mean. In a later analysis, several top co-occurrence clusters were reported to appear linked to parvovirus B19, influenza, CMV and Epstein-Barr virus. Correlated functional status among segregating V segments might be attributable to linkage disequilibrium, but an unknown experimental factor could not be ruled out. The study gave a list of about 160 TCR beta chains associated with cytomegalovirus. The classifier was reported to diagnose cytomegalovirus status with high specificity and sensitivity in both the original and validation cohorts. In vitro tests confirmed that three of the cytomegalovirus-associated TCR beta chains recognize cytomegalovirus antigens. In a later analysis, HLA-associated TCR beta chains showed more clonal expansion and lower generation probabilities than non-associated chains that were equally common. In a later analysis, most CMV-associated TCR beta chains were found to appear HLA-restricted, with HLA associations seemingly driven largely by CMV exposure. Some IMGT-functional V segments, including TRBV6-2 and TRBV6-3, could not be distinguished by the 87-base-pair reads and were therefore excluded. In this cohort, only TCR beta chains were sequenced, and detectable features were limited by the absence of alpha or paired-chain data. Specific HLA alleles were associated with over 15,000 TCR beta sequences at a false discovery rate of 0.05 in a later analysis. HLA typing was unavailable for some donors at each locus, so association tests used only the typed subset. According to the authors, the approach could potentially be generalized to other disease states and immunological phenotypes. Across donors, most TCR sequences were observed very rarely, whereas some public TCRs were present in many individuals. In an earlier analysis of approximately 590 of the donors, most TCR beta V segments appeared in productive rearrangements about 87% or about 30% of the time, broadly matching IMGT annotations. Presence/absence analyses assumed roughly uniform sequencing depth across donors, an assumption that may not hold. A further reported finding was that TCR beta sequences accurately predicted the HLA-A and HLA-B alleles for most subjects in the first cohort.

The cohort comprised fewer than 750 healthy bone marrow donors. At the time of sampling, all cohort members were nominally healthy, though unrecorded immune exposures were likely present. The donor tested CMV seropositive, placing the donor among the 310 or so seropositive members of the cohort. Each donor provided a peripheral blood sample, and peripheral blood mononuclear cells were used for TCR beta sequencing. The Qiagen DNeasy Blood Extraction Kit was used to extract genomic DNA from the blood cell samples. The CDR1 and CDR2 encoded by the germline V gene are MDHEN and SYDVKM. Trimmed from V: 8 bases; trimmed from J: 2 bases; junction bases lacking a gene match: 5. Taken from cysteine to phenylalanine, the CDR3 has 13 residues. The read is trimmed to its CDR3 DNA, 39 bases read in frame from base 1.

This clonotype was sampled from a male donor in good health and CMV-seropositive. Sequencing was performed on PBMCs. The chain is assembled from TRBV28 and TRBJ1-2; 7 central nucleotides agree with TRBD1. For the CDR3, the sequence is CASLLTGNYGYTF. The nucleotide sequence reads as follows: TGTGCCAGCCTTTTGACAGGGAACTATGGCTACACCTTC.